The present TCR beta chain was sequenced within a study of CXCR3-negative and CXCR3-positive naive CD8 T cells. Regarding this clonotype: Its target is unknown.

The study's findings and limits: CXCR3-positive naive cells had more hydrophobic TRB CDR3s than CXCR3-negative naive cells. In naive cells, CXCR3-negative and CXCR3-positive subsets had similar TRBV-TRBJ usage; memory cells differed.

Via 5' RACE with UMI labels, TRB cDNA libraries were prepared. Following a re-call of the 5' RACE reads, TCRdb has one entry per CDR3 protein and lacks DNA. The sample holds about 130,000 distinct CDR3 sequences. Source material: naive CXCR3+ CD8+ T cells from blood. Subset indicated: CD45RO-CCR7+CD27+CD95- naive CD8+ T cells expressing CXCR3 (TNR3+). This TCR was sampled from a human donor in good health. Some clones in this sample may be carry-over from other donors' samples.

The CDR3 sequence is CASSFPGDYEQYF. V gene TRBV5-1 combines with J gene TRBJ2-7; TCRdb names TRBD1, which stays unverified in the absence of DNA. The germline CDR1 and CDR2 sequences are SGHRS and YFSETQ. There are 13 residues in the CDR3.